This T cell receptor beta chain is drawn from a study of blood T cell repertoires in COVID-19. Study at large: Samples representing acute and convalescent COVID-19 were sourced from the United States, Italy and Spain. Sources were T cells, B-cell-depleted T cells, or PBMCs; the material itself was cDNA or gDNA.

Germline V gives CDR1 ENHRY, CDR2 SYGVKD. The V segment lost 0 bases and the J segment 2 bases; nucleotides outside the gene matches: 10. The CDR3 totals 17 residues. Original processing methods: Estimation of nucleated cell counts relied on the amplification of reference gene primers. Produced via immunoSEQ multiplex PCR; TCRdb's table is partial and in-frame only. The D gene and trimming were derived from the DNA, and the V and J assignments and clone size from that table. The sample lists some 320,000 clones, under 90% occurring once. Within 2 weeks of study entry, exposed participants had contacted a PCR-confirmed or clinician-diagnosed COVID-19 case.

The chain has TRBV10-3 and TRBJ2-7, with 7 bases aligning to TRBD1. The TCR originated in a woman in her 50s who had been exposed to COVID-19. The sample was PBMCs or T cells enriched from blood (not recorded which). This CDR3 reads CAISESILGQRPYEQYF. The CDR3 DNA reads as TGTGCCATCAGTGAGTCGATTTTGGGACAGCGGCCCTACGAGCAGTACTTC.